This T cell receptor (beta chain) originates from a study of radiotherapy plus CTLA-4 blockade in lung cancer. Concerning this clone: What it recognizes is unknown.

Study-level results: Researchers report tumor-derived TCR clones expanding in blood after radiotherapy plus ipilimumab. Reports identified early blood T cell clone dynamics, with interferon-beta, as the best response predictor.

In germline, CDR1 is MDHEN, CDR2 SYDVKM. This CDR3 contains 17 residues. The V end was cut by 4 bases, the J end by 2 bases, with 18 bases between. The assay was immunoSEQ multiplex PCR, and TCRdb's table has in-frame clones only and misses some. The sample lists 85,000 to 90,000 clones, around 84% seen once, with over 15% in the top ten. CTLA-4 blockade with ipilimumab, together with focal radiation, was given to patients with chemo-refractory metastatic non-small-cell lung cancer. The specimen comprised peripheral blood, sampled from a patient treated with radiotherapy plus ipilimumab. The J gene is TRBJ1-5, the V gene TRBV28, with D possibly matching TRBD1 (6 bases). The TCR sequence derives from a human donor with non-small cell lung cancer that progressed on radiotherapy plus ipilimumab. CDR3 region: CASSSPGGRKGNQPQHF. CDR3 DNA: TGTGCCAGCAGTTCCCCCGGGGGGCGGAAAGGCAATCAGCCCCAGCATTTT. Using reference TRBV28 and TRBJ1-5 for the parts outside the CDR3, the full variable domain is DVKVTQSSRYLVKRTGEKVFLECVQDMDHENMFWYRQDPGLGLRLIYFSYDVKMKEKGDIPEGYSVSREKKERFSLILESASTNQTSMYLCASSSPGGRKGNQPQHFGDGTRLSIL.